A selection of T cell receptor beta chains follows, all from one sample in a study of identical twins. A single record per CDR3 protein comes from TCRdb applying MiXCR to the 5' RACE reads. Of approximately 500,000 distinct CDR3 sequences detected, 13% to 15% appear once; the ten largest clones hold 0.44%. These records were also assigned to another study, of yellow fever vaccine responses in identical twins.

The specimen was CD4+ T cells sorted from blood. The receptors were gathered from a woman younger than 35 in good health. Each CDR3 is given with its conserved first and last residue. The order of the fields is D gene, J gene, V gene, clone size, CDR3 protein, CDR3 DNA. D genes are given only for firm matches. Size tells how often a clone was seen (once, few, many) or the class of an expanded clone, and some rows leave it out.

d_gene: .
j_gene: TRBJ1-2
v_gene: TRBV6-6
abundance: .
CDR3aa: CASTGGEYGYTF
CDR3nt: TGTGCCAGCACTGGAGGGGAATATGGCTACACCTTC

d_gene: TRBD1
j_gene: TRBJ1-2
v_gene: TRBV4-1
abundance: .
CDR3aa: CASSRDTGGTIYTF
CDR3nt: TGCGCCAGCAGCCGAGACACAGGGGGCACGATCTACACCTTC

d_gene: TRBD2
j_gene: TRBJ2-1
v_gene: TRBV5-1
abundance: many
CDR3aa: CASSLGLANEQFF
CDR3nt: TGCGCCAGCAGCTTGGGACTAGCGAATGAGCAGTTCTTC

d_gene: .
j_gene: TRBJ2-3
v_gene: TRBV20-1
abundance: many
CDR3aa: CSAPPLGTDTQYF
CDR3nt: TGCAGTGCTCCGCCACTTGGCACAGATACGCAGTATTTT

d_gene: .
j_gene: TRBJ2-2
v_gene: TRBV20-1
abundance: few
CDR3aa: CGLWGSNTGELFF
CDR3nt: TGCGGGCTGTGGGGGTCGAACACCGGGGAGCTGTTTTTT

d_gene: TRBD1
j_gene: TRBJ2-1
v_gene: TRBV7-8
abundance: few
CDR3aa: CASSFKTGGSNEQFF
CDR3nt: TGTGCCAGCAGCTTCAAGACAGGGGGGAGCAATGAGCAGTTCTTC

d_gene: .
j_gene: TRBJ1-1
v_gene: TRBV7-2
abundance: .
CDR3aa: CASSFRRGVVNTEAFF
CDR3nt: TGTGCCAGCAGCTTTCGGCGGGGGGTCGTGAACACTGAAGCTTTCTTT

d_gene: .
j_gene: TRBJ2-1
v_gene: TRBV24-1
abundance: .
CDR3aa: CATGERGVGYNEQFF
CDR3nt: TGTGCCACCGGGGAAAGGGGAGTGGGTTACAATGAGCAGTTCTTC

d_gene: TRBD1
j_gene: TRBJ2-2
v_gene: TRBV11-2
abundance: many
CDR3aa: CASSLDSAWTGLNTGELFF
CDR3nt: TGTGCCAGCAGTTTAGATAGTGCCTGGACAGGCTTGAACACCGGGGAGCTGTTTTTT

d_gene: .
j_gene: TRBJ1-2
v_gene: TRBV4-1
abundance: .
CDR3aa: CASSLDSNNYGYTF
CDR3nt: TGCGCCAGCAGCCTTGACTCAAATAACTATGGCTACACCTTC

d_gene: TRBD2
j_gene: TRBJ2-3
v_gene: TRBV11-2
abundance: few
CDR3aa: CASSSRLAGEGDTQYF
CDR3nt: TGTGCCAGCAGCTCCAGACTAGCGGGGGAGGGAGATACGCAGTATTTT

d_gene: .
j_gene: TRBJ2-5
v_gene: TRBV7-8
abundance: .
CDR3aa: CASSQTGGPETQYF
CDR3nt: TGTGCCAGCAGCCAGACCGGGGGCCCAGAGACCCAGTACTTC

d_gene: TRBD2
j_gene: TRBJ2-1
v_gene: TRBV4-1
abundance: .
CDR3aa: CASSQEPTSGLRNEQFF
CDR3nt: TGCGCCAGCAGCCAAGAACCCACTAGCGGGTTGAGGAATGAGCAGTTCTTC

d_gene: TRBD1
j_gene: TRBJ2-1
v_gene: TRBV7-9
abundance: few
CDR3aa: CASSRGTGLWDEQFF
CDR3nt: TGTGCCAGCAGCCGCGGGACAGGGTTATGGGATGAGCAGTTCTTC

d_gene: .
j_gene: TRBJ2-3
v_gene: TRBV3-1
abundance: few
CDR3aa: CASSQRGADTQYF
CDR3nt: TGTGCCAGCAGCCAGAGAGGCGCAGATACGCAGTATTTT

d_gene: .
j_gene: TRBJ2-1
v_gene: TRBV3-1
abundance: many
CDR3aa: CASSQGGSYNEQFF
CDR3nt: TGTGCCAGCAGCCAAGGGGGGTCCTACAATGAGCAGTTCTTC

d_gene: .
j_gene: TRBJ1-3
v_gene: TRBV20-1
abundance: few
CDR3aa: CSASDRGKTSGNTIYF
CDR3nt: TGCAGTGCTAGCGACCGTGGGAAGACTTCTGGAAACACCATATATTTT

d_gene: TRBD1
j_gene: TRBJ1-4
v_gene: TRBV11-1
abundance: few
CDR3aa: CASSNGQVAFSVEEKLFF
CDR3nt: TGTGCCAGCAGCAACGGACAGGTCGCGTTTTCGGTTGAGGAAAAACTGTTTTTT

d_gene: TRBD2
j_gene: TRBJ2-1
v_gene: TRBV7-2
abundance: .
CDR3aa: CASSLYLAGVGEQFF
CDR3nt: TGTGCCAGCAGCTTATATTTAGCGGGAGTTGGTGAGCAGTTCTTC

d_gene: .
j_gene: TRBJ2-6
v_gene: TRBV29-1
abundance: .
CDR3aa: CSVSASGANVLTF
CDR3nt: TGCAGCGTATCGGCCTCTGGGGCCAACGTCCTGACTTTC

d_gene: .
j_gene: TRBJ1-1
v_gene: TRBV5-1
abundance: .
CDR3aa: CASSLGLTENTEAFF
CDR3nt: TGCGCCAGCAGCTTGGGCTTGACAGAGAACACTGAAGCTTTCTTT

d_gene: TRBD1
j_gene: TRBJ2-1
v_gene: TRBV6-1
abundance: .
CDR3aa: CASSGQESYNEQFF
CDR3nt: TGTGCCAGCAGCGGACAGGAATCCTACAATGAGCAGTTCTTC

d_gene: .
j_gene: TRBJ1-1
v_gene: TRBV12-3/TRBV12-4
abundance: few
CDR3aa: CASSFGGTAFF
CDR3nt: TGTGCCAGCAGTTTTGGGGGGACGGCTTTCTTT

d_gene: TRBD1
j_gene: TRBJ1-1
v_gene: TRBV15
abundance: .
CDR3aa: CATSKAGGAEAFF
CDR3nt: TGTGCCACCAGTAAAGCAGGGGGAGCTGAAGCTTTCTTT

d_gene: .
j_gene: TRBJ2-2
v_gene: TRBV6-1
abundance: .
CDR3aa: CASRNVQGNTGELFF
CDR3nt: TGTGCCAGCAGGAACGTCCAGGGGAACACCGGGGAGCTGTTTTTT

d_gene: .
j_gene: TRBJ2-7
v_gene: TRBV20-1
abundance: once
CDR3aa: CSARDRAATYEQYF
CDR3nt: TGCAGTGCTAGAGATCGGGCGGCTACCTACGAGCAGTACTTC

d_gene: .
j_gene: TRBJ1-2
v_gene: TRBV11-2
abundance: many
CDR3aa: CASSLALRVGYGYTF
CDR3nt: TGTGCCAGCAGCTTAGCCCTAAGGGTAGGGTATGGCTACACCTTC

d_gene: .
j_gene: TRBJ1-1
v_gene: TRBV7-2
abundance: .
CDR3aa: CASSRLATAPMNTEAFF
CDR3nt: TGTGCCAGCAGCCGACTTGCGACTGCCCCTATGAACACTGAAGCTTTCTTT

d_gene: .
j_gene: TRBJ1-2
v_gene: TRBV24-1
abundance: few
CDR3aa: CATSGHDGHGYTF
CDR3nt: TGTGCCACCAGTGGTCATGATGGTCATGGCTACACCTTC

d_gene: .
j_gene: TRBJ2-7
v_gene: TRBV12-3/TRBV12-4
abundance: .
CDR3aa: CTCSRNTGTRSSYEQYF
CDR3nt: TGTACCTGCAGTCGGAACACAGGGACTCGATCCTCCTACGAGCAGTACTTC

d_gene: TRBD2
j_gene: TRBJ2-5
v_gene: TRBV19
abundance: few
CDR3aa: CASSIASGGETQYF
CDR3nt: TGTGCCAGTAGTATCGCTAGCGGAGGAGAGACCCAGTACTTC

d_gene: .
j_gene: TRBJ1-1
v_gene: TRBV10-3
abundance: .
CDR3aa: CAISPRQDTEAFF
CDR3nt: TGTGCCATCAGTCCGAGACAGGACACTGAAGCTTTCTTT

d_gene: .
j_gene: TRBJ2-2
v_gene: TRBV6-1
abundance: .
CDR3aa: CASSERDGSGELFF
CDR3nt: TGTGCCAGCAGTGAGCGGGATGGCTCCGGGGAGCTGTTTTTT

d_gene: .
j_gene: TRBJ2-2
v_gene: TRBV10-3
abundance: .
CDR3aa: CATSAAGELFF
CDR3nt: TGTGCCACCTCCGCGGCCGGGGAGCTGTTTTTT

d_gene: TRBD2
j_gene: TRBJ2-3
v_gene: TRBV24-1
abundance: .
CDR3aa: CATSDRWTSGSVTDTQYF
CDR3nt: TGTGCCACCAGTGACCGTTGGACTAGCGGGAGTGTCACAGATACGCAGTATTTT

d_gene: TRBD2
j_gene: TRBJ2-5
v_gene: TRBV20-1
abundance: .
CDR3aa: CSARGIGSGSLQGETQYF
CDR3nt: TGCAGTGCTAGAGGGATTGGTAGCGGGAGCCTCCAGGGAGAGACCCAGTACTTC

d_gene: .
j_gene: TRBJ2-7
v_gene: TRBV6-5
abundance: .
CDR3aa: CASSYRSSYEQYF
CDR3nt: TGTGCCAGCAGTTACCGTAGCAGCTACGAGCAGTACTTC

d_gene: .
j_gene: TRBJ1-2
v_gene: TRBV9
abundance: .
CDR3aa: CASSALGGYTF
CDR3nt: TGTGCCAGCAGCGCCCTGGGGGGCTACACCTTC

d_gene: TRBD1
j_gene: TRBJ2-5
v_gene: TRBV6-5
abundance: .
CDR3aa: CASSYSTGTELRAQYF
CDR3nt: TGTGCCAGCAGTTACTCCACCGGGACAGAGTTAAGAGCCCAGTACTTC

d_gene: .
j_gene: TRBJ2-5
v_gene: TRBV7-2
abundance: .
CDR3aa: CASSSRGETQYF
CDR3nt: TGTGCCAGCAGCTCTAGAGGGGAGACCCAGTACTTC

d_gene: TRBD1
j_gene: TRBJ1-2
v_gene: TRBV29-1
abundance: .
CDR3aa: CSFRTGDYGYTF
CDR3nt: TGCAGCTTTCGGACAGGGGACTATGGCTACACCTTC

d_gene: .
j_gene: TRBJ2-2
v_gene: TRBV7-9
abundance: .
CDR3aa: CASSLILGARTGELFF
CDR3nt: TGTGCCAGCAGCTTAATTCTGGGGGCGCGAACCGGGGAGCTGTTTTTT

d_gene: .
j_gene: TRBJ2-3
v_gene: TRBV10-3
abundance: many
CDR3aa: CAISESRRYTDTQYF
CDR3nt: TGTGCCATCAGTGAGTCGAGGAGGTACACAGATACGCAGTATTTT

d_gene: .
j_gene: TRBJ2-5
v_gene: TRBV7-9
abundance: .
CDR3aa: CASSLGQAGRETQYF
CDR3nt: TGTGCCAGCAGCTTAGGACAGGCGGGGAGAGAGACCCAGTACTTC

d_gene: .
j_gene: TRBJ1-5
v_gene: TRBV20-1
abundance: .
CDR3aa: CSARDRSNQPQHF
CDR3nt: TGCAGTGCTAGAGACCGAAGCAATCAGCCCCAGCATTTT

d_gene: .
j_gene: TRBJ2-1
v_gene: TRBV27
abundance: .
CDR3aa: CASSLSGPRGLGNEQFF
CDR3nt: TGTGCCAGCAGTTTATCGGGGCCCAGGGGCTTAGGGAATGAGCAGTTCTTC

d_gene: TRBD1
j_gene: TRBJ1-6
v_gene: TRBV5-1
abundance: few
CDR3aa: CASSLESGQGLSPLHF
CDR3nt: TGCGCCAGCAGCTTGGAGTCGGGACAGGGATTGTCACCCCTCCACTTT

d_gene: .
j_gene: TRBJ2-3
v_gene: TRBV24-1
abundance: .
CDR3aa: CATSEPETAGPDTQYF
CDR3nt: TGTGCCACCAGTGAACCCGAGACCGCGGGTCCGGATACGCAGTATTTT

d_gene: .
j_gene: TRBJ2-3
v_gene: TRBV9
abundance: .
CDR3aa: CASSVVNGAFTDTQYF
CDR3nt: TGTGCCAGCAGCGTTGTAAACGGGGCGTTCACAGATACGCAGTATTTT

d_gene: .
j_gene: TRBJ2-1
v_gene: TRBV5-1
abundance: .
CDR3aa: CASSLVSGASSYNEQFF
CDR3nt: TGCGCCAGCAGCTTGGTTTCGGGAGCGAGCTCCTACAATGAGCAGTTCTTC

d_gene: .
j_gene: TRBJ2-7
v_gene: TRBV4-2
abundance: .
CDR3aa: CASSQDDLLGEQYF
CDR3nt: TGTGCCAGCAGCCAAGATGACCTCCTCGGCGAGCAGTACTTC

d_gene: TRBD2
j_gene: TRBJ2-1
v_gene: TRBV5-1
abundance: .
CDR3aa: CASSLAPGGGRYNEQFF
CDR3nt: TGCGCCAGCAGCTTGGCCCCCGGCGGGGGTAGGTACAATGAGCAGTTCTTC

d_gene: .
j_gene: TRBJ2-2
v_gene: TRBV10-3
abundance: many
CDR3aa: CATGRLTGELFF
CDR3nt: TGTGCCACCGGCAGACTCACCGGGGAGCTGTTTTTT

d_gene: TRBD2
j_gene: TRBJ2-1
v_gene: TRBV5-1
abundance: many
CDR3aa: CASSPGTSGTYEQFF
CDR3nt: TGCGCCAGCAGCCCAGGGACTAGCGGGACCTATGAGCAGTTCTTC

d_gene: TRBD1
j_gene: TRBJ1-5
v_gene: TRBV10-1
abundance: .
CDR3aa: CASGQGSQPQHF
CDR3nt: TGCGCCAGCGGACAGGGGAGCCAGCCCCAGCATTTT

d_gene: .
j_gene: TRBJ2-1
v_gene: TRBV6-1
abundance: .
CDR3aa: CASSPVRWNEQFF
CDR3nt: TGTGCCAGCAGTCCTGTTAGGTGGAATGAGCAGTTCTTC

d_gene: .
j_gene: TRBJ2-7
v_gene: TRBV9
abundance: few
CDR3aa: CASSPVTAAGEQYF
CDR3nt: TGTGCCAGCAGCCCGGTAACGGCTGCTGGCGAGCAGTACTTC

d_gene: TRBD1
j_gene: TRBJ2-7
v_gene: TRBV7-9
abundance: few
CDR3aa: CASSSQGLGQGEQYF
CDR3nt: TGTGCCAGCAGCTCCCAGGGGCTGGGACAGGGCGAGCAGTACTTC